What follows describes a single TCR beta chain. Its matching antigen is unknown. This specimen comes from a study of post-analysis software for immune sequencing data. Study-wide results and caveats: Five or six TRBV segments, TRBV5-6, TRBV5-1 and TRBV20-1 among them, were found more frequent in patients than controls. With F measure, samples from one preparation batch clustered together strongly.

Unique molecular identifiers were carried by the TCR beta cDNA libraries. TCRdb used MiXCR to reprocess the PCR reads, holding one entry per CDR3 protein. Of about 400,000 distinct CDR3 sequences in the sample, 30% to 45% were seen once. V was clipped by 1 base and J by 10 bases, with 14 bases between them. The CDR3 is 15 residues long. CDR1 and CDR2 (germline): MGHDK, SYGVNS. Sequencing was carried out using blood. The sequence was obtained from a girl aged 5-17 years with multiple sclerosis. This chain connects TRBV25-1 to TRBJ1-6; D is perhaps TRBD1 (5 bases). The CDR3 region has the DNA TGTGCCAGCAGTGAATTTCGGGGGTCTGGCTCACCCCTCCACTTT. Residues: CASSEFRGSGSPLHF.